A single sample gave rise to the 14 T cell receptor beta chains below, sequenced in a study of cytomegalovirus exposure and HLA in healthy donors. The primer mix had 60 Vbeta and 13 Jbeta primers. Profiled with immunoSEQ multiplex PCR; TCRdb holds only in-frame clones, not every one. The table includes about 100,000 clones, roughly a tenth detected once. The material sequenced was PBMCs. The receptors derive from a man between 35 and 55 years old in good health and CMV-seropositive.

The rearrangement uses TRBV5-1 and TRBJ2-1, with 10 bases identical to TRBD2. CDR1 SGHRS and CDR2 YFSETQ come from the germline V gene. This CDR3 region has 15 residues. Trimming removed 0 bases from V and 7 bases from J; junction bases left unmatched: 4. The DNA for the CDR3 is TGCGCCAGCAGCTTGGGCAGCGGGAGGGGAAATGAGCAGTTCTTC. Translated, it gives CASSLGSGRGNEQFF.

The J gene is TRBJ2-1, the V gene TRBV10-3, with TRBD2 identical over 13 bases. Germline assignment: CDR1 ENHRY and CDR2 SYGVKD. Trimming cost V 3 bases and J 8 bases; bases outside gene matches: 1. The CDR3 sequence is 14 residues long. CDR3 in DNA: TGTGCCATCAGTGAACTAGCGGGAGGGGATGAGCAGTTCTTC. This codes for CAISELAGGDEQFF.

The rearrangement uses TRBV5-1 and TRBJ1-2; D might be TRBD1 (5 bases). The V gene lost 6 bases and the J gene lost 8 bases, with 17 bases spanning the gap. The V gene's germline CDR1 is SGHRS and CDR2 YFSETQ. CDR3 length: 13 amino acids. The DNA for the CDR3 is TGCGCCAGCACCCGCGGGGGTACGGAGGGCTACACCTTC. Protein: CASTRGGTEGYTF.

There are a few counts of this clone. This chain links TRBV2 with TRBJ2-4; a weak D match, TRBD2 (6 bases). The germline V and J ends were trimmed by 0 bases and 14 bases, with 11 bases remaining between them. The V gene's germline CDR1 is SNHLY and CDR2 FYNNEI. This CDR3 has 12 residues. Here the CDR3 reads CASSEAAGGEYF. CDR3 coding DNA: TGTGCCAGCAGTGAAGCGGCGGGCGGGGAGTACTTC.

This clone was seen only a few times. The gene calls are TRBV5-1 and TRBJ2-1, with 14 bases fitting TRBD2. CDR1 and CDR2 from the germline V gene are SGHRS and YFSETQ. The CDR3 is 15 residues long. V was clipped by 7 bases and J by 7 bases; unmatched bases: 7. The CDR3 DNA is TGCGCCAGCGGGTCGGGACTAGCGGGAGAGAATGAGCAGTTCTTC. Its translation is CASGSGLAGENEQFF.

This clone was seen more than once but under ten times. The chain employs TRBV9 and TRBJ2-1; D is ambiguous. The CDR3 totals 14 residues. Per germline, CDR1 SGDLS and CDR2 YYNGEE. V shed 7 bases and J shed 0 bases, with 11 bases lying between them. In nucleotides, the CDR3 is TGTGCCAGCGGTGCTAGTAGCTCCTACAATGAGCAGTTCTTC. Its translation: CASGASSSYNEQFF.

The rearrangement joins TRBV19 to TRBJ1-1; a weak D match, TRBD1 (5 bases). Germline lookup yields CDR1 LNHDA and CDR2 SQIVND (reference sequence). Trimming cost V 1 base and J 5 bases, with 8 bases left between them. The CDR3 runs to 13 residues. The CDR3 DNA reads TGTGCCAGTAGTATAGGGGCAGGGACTGAAGCTTTCTTT. It is translated as CASSIGAGTEAFF.

This chain uses TRBV9 with TRBJ2-7; 9 bases map to TRBD1. Unmatched junction bases numbered 2, after V lost 4 bases and J lost 0 bases. The length of the CDR3 is 14 residues. CDR1 and CDR2 (germline): SGDLS, YYNGEE. CDR3 nucleotide sequence: TGTGCCAGCAGCCTGACAGGGGGCTCCTACGAGCAGTACTTC. This codes for CASSLTGGSYEQYF.

J is TRBJ2-3 and V is TRBV5-3, with TRBD2 matching over 8 bases. TRBV5-3 is given ORF status, its function remaining uncertain. The CDR3 length is 17 residues. The ends lost 0 bases at V and 4 bases at J; junction bases unmatched: 10. The CDR3 DNA sequence: TGTGCCAGAAGCTTGGTAGGGACTAGAAACAACTCAGATACGCAGTATTTT. This gives the protein CARSLVGTRNNSDTQYF.

The chain links TRBV30 to TRBJ2-2; no clear D. With 1 base removed from V and 0 bases from J, the gap between germline ends came to 6 bases. Germline loops: CDR1 GTSNPN, CDR2 SVGIG (reference sequence). The CDR3 contains 14 residues. Here the CDR3 DNA reads TGTGCCTGGAGTGATCTAGCGAACACCGGGGAGCTGTTTTTT. It encodes CAWSDLANTGELFF.

This clone has more than one count but fewer than ten. The J gene is TRBJ2-1, the V gene TRBV19; 12 bases line up with TRBD2. With 1 base clipped from V and 6 bases from J, the junction kept 4 bases outside the gene matches. Germline CDR1 LNHDA, CDR2 SQIVND (reference sequence). The CDR3 runs to 16 residues. The chain's CDR3 is CASSIVRLAGVNEQFF. For the CDR3, the DNA is TGTGCCAGTAGTATAGTAAGACTAGCGGGAGTCAATGAGCAGTTCTTC.

This clone was recorded a few times. The CDR3, as DNA: TGTGCCAGCAGCTACCATTCCGACAGAGATGAGCAGTTCTTC. Its translation: CASSYHSDRDEQFF. The genes are TRBV7-9 and TRBJ2-1; possible D gene TRBD1, 5 bases. V shed 4 bases and J shed 8 bases, with 15 bases lying between them. The CDR3 is 14 amino acids. From germline, CDR1 is SEHNR and CDR2 FQNEAQ (reference sequence). The variable domain in full, completed from reference TRBV7-9 and TRBJ2-1, reads DTGVSQNPRHKITKRGQNVTFRCDPISEHNRLYWYRQTLGQGPEFLTYFQNEAQLEKSRLLSDRFSAERPKGSFSTLEIQRTEQGDSAMYLCASSYHSDRDEQFFGPGTRLTVL.

This clone was picked up a small number of times. The CDR3 coding sequence is TGTGCCAGCAGTCCACACCGTCTCGGGTCGAACTATGGCTACACCTTC. It encodes CASSPHRLGSNYGYTF. The gene calls are TRBV7-2 and TRBJ1-2, with D unresolved. V was shortened by 6 bases and J by 2 bases, with 19 bases between the two germline ends. The germline V gene encodes CDR1 SGHTA and CDR2 FQGNSA. There are 16 residues in the CDR3.

The sample holds a few counts of this clone. The CDR3 DNA sequence: TGTGCCAGCAGCCAAGGGCAGGAAAGTTCACCCCTCCACTTT. This gives the protein CASSQGQESSPLHF. J is TRBJ1-6 and V is TRBV4-2, with D unresolved. V was shortened by 1 base and J by 9 bases, with 10 bases between the two germline ends. CDR3 length equals 14 residues. Looked up from germline, CDR1 is LGHNA and CDR2 is YNFKEQ.